A single sample gave rise to the 19 T cell receptor beta chains below, sequenced in a study of CD8 T cells in ankylosing spondylitis. Study results and limitations: A TCR beta motif made of 7 to 9 highly homologous variants seemed typical of ankylosing spondylitis blood.

Their target antigens are unknown. TCRdb re-called the 5' RACE reads with MiXCR, one entry per CDR3 protein. The repertoire holds some 840,000 distinct CDR3 sequences, with roughly 12% as singletons. The sequenced sample consisted of blood, either unsorted or a sorted T cell fraction (not recorded which). These receptors all come from a male donor with ankylosing spondylitis.

This clonotype showed up just once. In DNA, the CDR3 is TGTGCCAGCAGTCTCGGCGGCTTCCTATACAATGAGCAGTTCTTC. Protein: CASSLGGFLYNEQFF. This chain uses TRBV28 with TRBJ2-1; no reliable D call. Looked up from germline, CDR1 is MDHEN and CDR2 is SYDVKM. The CDR3 has 15 residues. The ends were cut back, 5 bases at V and 4 bases at J, with 15 bases in the middle.

This clonotype was found many times. This chain uses TRBV5-1 with TRBJ1-5, with D tentatively TRBD1 (5 bases). Between the trimmed V and J ends, which lost 0 bases and 7 bases, there was a span of 14 bases. The germline V gene encodes CDR1 SGHRS and CDR2 YFSETQ. The CDR3 runs 15 residues. DNA for the CDR3: TGCGCCAGCAGCTTGGGGGGCACCTCCGGGCAGCCCCAGCATTTT. Protein product: CASSLGGTSGQPQHF.

The chain joins TRBV6-1 to TRBJ2-3; 10 bases match TRBD2. This CDR3 is built from 14 residues. The trim removed 6 bases at V and 6 bases at J, leaving 6 bases unmatched. Germline CDR1 and CDR2: MNHNS and SASEGT. The CDR3 DNA follows: TGTGCCAGCAGACCTAGCGGGGGCCCGGATACGCAGTATTTT. Its protein is CASRPSGGPDTQYF.

The V call is TRBV11-2, the J call TRBJ2-7; D is ambiguous. This CDR3 comprises 17 residues. V gave up 5 bases and J gave up 0 bases, with 20 bases separating them. CDR1 is SGHAT, CDR2 FQNNGV, per germline. CDR3 in DNA: TGTGCCAGCAGCACCAGGACCGTTAGGTTGAGCTCCTACGAGCAGTACTTC. Translation: CASSTRTVRLSSYEQYF.

This clonotype was seen repeatedly, ten times or more. V and J are TRBV5-1 and TRBJ2-7; D is perhaps TRBD1 or TRBD2 (6 bases each). Germline-derived CDR1 and CDR2 are SGHRS and YFSETQ. The CDR3 has 15 residues. V was clipped by 3 bases and J by 3 bases, with 16 bases between them. The CDR3 DNA follows: TGCGCCAGCAGCTCACAGGGACTGGGAGACTACGAGCAGTACTTC. It encodes CASSSQGLGDYEQYF.

This clonotype has only a few counts. The J gene is TRBJ2-7, the V gene TRBV20-1; 14 nucleotides match TRBD2. Losses at the gene ends were 4 bases for V and 6 bases for J; bases not matched to a gene: 8. The germline gives CDR1 DFQATT, CDR2 SNEGSKA (reference sequence). The CDR3 sequence is 15 residues long. Here the CDR3 DNA reads TGCAGTGCTACCGGGACTAGCGGGAGCATCGGCGAGCAGTACTTC. It codes for CSATGTSGSIGEQYF.

This clonotype has a handful of counts. The chain uses TRBV4-3 and TRBJ2-2; 8 positions match TRBD1. CDR3 length: 15 amino acids. V dropped 4 bases and J dropped 7; count of bases not matched to a gene: 8. CDR1 is LGHNA, CDR2 YSLEER, per germline. The CDR3 DNA sequence: TGCGCCAGCAGCCCCGAGGACAGGGAAGTCGGGGAGCTGTTTTTT. It is translated as CASSPEDREVGELFF.

This clonotype was seen a few times. V gene TRBV29-1 combines with J gene TRBJ2-1, with a possible D match to TRBD1 (6 bases). This CDR3 has 13 amino acids. CDR1 and CDR2 (germline): SQVTM, ANQGSEA. Trimming cost V 7 bases and J 7 bases, with 17 bases left between them. CDR3 nucleotides: TGCAGCGCCCACCCGCCACAGGGTAATGAGCAGTTCTTC. Protein: CSAHPPQGNEQFF.

The V gene is TRBV20-1, the J gene TRBJ2-1, with 10 bases that match TRBD1. Trimming cost V 6 bases and J 2 bases; bases outside gene matches: 4. In germline, CDR1 is DFQATT, CDR2 SNEGSKA (reference sequence). This CDR3 has 14 amino acids. CDR3 loop: CSANGQGAYNEQFF. For the CDR3, the DNA is TGCAGTGCAAACGGACAGGGGGCCTACAATGAGCAGTTCTTC.

This sequence joins TRBV5-1 and TRBJ2-3; the match to TRBD1 covers 7 bases. There are 13 residues in the CDR3. The V and J ends lost 9 bases and 1 base, in that order; junction bases with no gene match: 5. Germline CDR1 reads SGHRS; CDR2 reads YFSETQ. The CDR3 reads CATSGTGTDTQYF. The DNA of the CDR3 is TGCGCCACCTCCGGGACAGGCACAGATACGCAGTATTTT.

This clonotype was seen more than once but under ten times. The rearrangement links TRBV10-3 to TRBJ1-2; D is possibly TRBD1 (5 bases). Germline V CDR1 and CDR2: ENHRY, SYGVKD. Trimming cost V 2 bases and J 2 bases, with 9 bases left between them. The CDR3 has 14 residues. This CDR3 reads CAISEGRDNYGYTF. CDR3 nucleotide sequence: TGTGCCATCAGTGAGGGAAGGGACAACTATGGCTACACCTTC.

In its sample, this clonotype was seen many times. The chain carries TRBV4-3 and TRBJ2-3, with TRBD2 matching 7 bases. CDR3 length equals 18 residues. Germline loops: CDR1 LGHNA, CDR2 YSLEER. V lost 0 bases to trimming and J lost 3 bases; unmatched junction nucleotides: 12. This CDR3 reads CASSQEPLPGGMTDTQYF. The CDR3 DNA follows: TGCGCCAGCAGCCAAGAGCCCCTCCCGGGGGGAATGACAGATACGCAGTATTTT.

This clonotype has a handful of counts. The CDR3 nucleotides read TGTGCCAGCAGCACAAAGGGGGCTAGGGGCTATGGCTACACCTTC. Its translation is CASSTKGARGYGYTF. V usage is TRBV4-2 and J usage is TRBJ1-2, with 7 bases fitting TRBD1. The CDR3 has 15 amino acids. J lost 4 bases, V lost 5 bases, and 10 bases had no gene match. CDR1 and CDR2 (germline): LGHNA, YNFKEQ.

This clonotype has ten or more counts. The V and J genes are TRBV20-1 and TRBJ1-2; D perhaps matches TRBD1 (6 bases). This CDR3 contains 15 residues. CDR1 is DFQATT and CDR2 is SNEGSKA in the germline V gene (reference sequence). V lost 5 bases to trimming and J lost 0 bases, with 16 bases between them. CDR3 nucleotides: TGCAGTGCTCTCGGAGGGGACACGTCTAACTATGGCTACACCTTC. Translation: CSALGGDTSNYGYTF.

This clonotype was counted only a few times. The DNA for the CDR3 is TGCAGTGCCTTCCAGCAGGGAGGGGGCTATGGCTACACCTTC. Amino acids: CSAFQQGGGYGYTF. V gene TRBV20-1 combines with J gene TRBJ1-2, with TRBD1 as a possible D gene (6 bases). Germline CDR1 is DFQATT and CDR2 is SNEGSKA (reference sequence). The CDR3 is 14 amino acids. The V gene lost 6 bases and the J gene lost 4 bases, with 18 bases spanning the gap.

This clonotype occurred a few times. The chain uses TRBV7-9 and TRBJ2-5, with 12 bases lining up with TRBD1. The CDR3 contains 16 residues. Germline V CDR1 and CDR2: SEHNR, FQNEAQ (reference sequence). V lost 4 bases, J lost 5 bases, and 8 bases stayed unmatched. The CDR3 protein is CASSSLGQGAGETQYF. CDR3 DNA sequence: TGTGCCAGCAGCTCGCTGGGACAGGGGGCAGGGGAGACCCAGTACTTC.

The chain uses TRBV7-2 and TRBJ2-5; 8 bases fit TRBD2. The CDR3 sequence is 14 residues long. CDR1 and CDR2 from the germline V gene are SGHTA and FQGNSA. With 5 bases clipped from V and 4 bases from J, the junction kept 6 bases outside the gene matches. The CDR3 coding sequence is TGTGCCAGCAGCAAAGGGACTAGGACAGAGACCCAGTACTTC. Translated, it gives CASSKGTRTETQYF.

This clonotype was recorded at least ten times. This chain uses TRBV20-1 with TRBJ1-5; D ambiguous. Trimming removed 0 bases at V and 2 bases at J, with 17 bases between. Germline V gene data show CDR1 as DFQATT and CDR2 as SNEGSKA (reference sequence). The CDR3 consists of 17 residues. CDR3 sequence (DNA): TGCAGTGCTAGAGACTTGGTCGGCCGGTCCGGCAATCAGCCCCAGCATTTT. Translating gives CSARDLVGRSGNQPQHF.

The chain uses TRBV6-1 and TRBJ2-1; 8 bases are a match to TRBD1. This CDR3 spans 15 amino acids. The germline gives CDR1 MNHNS, CDR2 SASEGT. The ends lost 5 bases at V and 9 bases at J; junction bases unmatched: 12. The chain's CDR3 is CASSRTMDRVGEQFF. CDR3 bases: TGTGCCAGCAGTCGTACAATGGACAGGGTGGGTGAGCAGTTCTTC.